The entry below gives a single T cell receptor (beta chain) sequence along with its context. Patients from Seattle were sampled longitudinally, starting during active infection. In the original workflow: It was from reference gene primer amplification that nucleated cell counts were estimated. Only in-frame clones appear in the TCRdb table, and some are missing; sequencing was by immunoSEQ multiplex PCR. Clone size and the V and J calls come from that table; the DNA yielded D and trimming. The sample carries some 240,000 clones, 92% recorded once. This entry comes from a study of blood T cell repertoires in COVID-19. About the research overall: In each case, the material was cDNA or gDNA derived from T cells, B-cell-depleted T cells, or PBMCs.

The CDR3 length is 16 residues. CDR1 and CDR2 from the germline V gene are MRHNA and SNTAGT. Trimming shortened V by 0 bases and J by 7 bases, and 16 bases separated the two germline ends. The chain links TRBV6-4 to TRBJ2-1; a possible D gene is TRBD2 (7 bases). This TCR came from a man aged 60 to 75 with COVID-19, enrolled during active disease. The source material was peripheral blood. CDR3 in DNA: TGTGCCAGCAGTGACTCCGCGGGGGCCCCTTGGAATGAGCAGTTCTTC. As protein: CASSDSAGAPWNEQFF.